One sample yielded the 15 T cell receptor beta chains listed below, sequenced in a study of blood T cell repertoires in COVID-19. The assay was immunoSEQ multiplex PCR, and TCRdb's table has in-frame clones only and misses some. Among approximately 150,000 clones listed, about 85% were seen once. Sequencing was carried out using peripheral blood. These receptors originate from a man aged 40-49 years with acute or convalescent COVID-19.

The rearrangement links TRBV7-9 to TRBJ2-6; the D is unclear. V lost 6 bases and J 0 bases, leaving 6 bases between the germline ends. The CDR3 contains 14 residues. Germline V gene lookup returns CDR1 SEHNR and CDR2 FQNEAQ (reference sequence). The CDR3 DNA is TGTGCCAGCAGTTTTCGCTCTGGGGCCAACGTCCTGACTTTC. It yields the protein CASSFRSGANVLTF.

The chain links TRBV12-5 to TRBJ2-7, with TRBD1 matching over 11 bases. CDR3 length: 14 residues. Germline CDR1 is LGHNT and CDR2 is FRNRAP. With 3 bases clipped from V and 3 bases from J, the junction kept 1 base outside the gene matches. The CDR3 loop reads CASGLGTGGYEQYF. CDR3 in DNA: TGTGCTAGTGGTTTAGGGACAGGGGGCTACGAGCAGTACTTC.

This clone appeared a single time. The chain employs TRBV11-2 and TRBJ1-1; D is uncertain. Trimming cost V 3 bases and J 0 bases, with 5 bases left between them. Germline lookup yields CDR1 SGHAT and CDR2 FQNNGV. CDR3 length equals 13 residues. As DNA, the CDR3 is TGTGCCAGCAGCTTGACATTGAACACTGAAGCTTTCTTT. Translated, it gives CASSLTLNTEAFF. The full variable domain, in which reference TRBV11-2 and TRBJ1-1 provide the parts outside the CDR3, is EAGVAQSPRYKIIEKRQSVAFWCNPISGHATLYWYQQILGQGPKLLIQFQNNGVVDDSQLPKDRFSAERLKGVDSTLKIQPAKLEDSAVYLCASSLTLNTEAFFGQGTRLTVV.

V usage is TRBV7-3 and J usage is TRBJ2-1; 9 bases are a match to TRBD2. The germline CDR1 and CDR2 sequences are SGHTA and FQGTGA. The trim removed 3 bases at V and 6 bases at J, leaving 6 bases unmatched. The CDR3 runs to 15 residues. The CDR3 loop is CASSLTSGGFNEQFF. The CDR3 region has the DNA TGTGCCAGCAGCTTGACTAGCGGAGGTTTCAATGAGCAGTTCTTC.

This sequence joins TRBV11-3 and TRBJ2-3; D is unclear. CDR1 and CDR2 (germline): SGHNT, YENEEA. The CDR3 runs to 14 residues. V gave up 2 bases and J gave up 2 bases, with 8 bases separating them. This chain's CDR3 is CASSLFPDTDTQYF. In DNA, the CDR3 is TGTGCCAGCAGCTTATTCCCAGACACAGATACGCAGTATTTT.

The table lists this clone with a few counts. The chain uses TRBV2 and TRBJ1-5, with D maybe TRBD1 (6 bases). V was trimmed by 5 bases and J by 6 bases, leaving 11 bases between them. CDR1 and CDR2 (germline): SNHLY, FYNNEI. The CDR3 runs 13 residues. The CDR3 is CASSQGYGQPQHF. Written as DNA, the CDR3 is TGTGCCAGCAGTCAGGGGTACGGTCAGCCCCAGCATTTT. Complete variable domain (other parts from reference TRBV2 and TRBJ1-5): EPEVTQTPSHQVTQMGQEVILRCVPISNHLYFYWYRQILGQKVEFLVSFYNNEISEKSEIFDDQFSVERPDGSNFTLKIRSTKLEDSAMYFCASSQGYGQPQHFGDGTRLSIL.

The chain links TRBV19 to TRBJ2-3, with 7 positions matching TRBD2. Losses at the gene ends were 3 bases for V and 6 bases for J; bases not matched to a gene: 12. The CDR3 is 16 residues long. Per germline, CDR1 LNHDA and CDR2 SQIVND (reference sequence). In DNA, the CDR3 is TGTGCCAGTAGTATGTTGGCCCCGGGGGGTTCGGATACGCAGTATTTT. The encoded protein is CASSMLAPGGSDTQYF.

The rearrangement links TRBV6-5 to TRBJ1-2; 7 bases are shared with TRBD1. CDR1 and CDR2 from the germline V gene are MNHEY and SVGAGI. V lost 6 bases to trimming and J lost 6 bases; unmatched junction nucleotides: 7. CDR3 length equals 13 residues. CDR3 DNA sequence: TGTGCCAGCAGCCGTACTACAGGGGATGGCTACACCTTC. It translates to CASSRTTGDGYTF.

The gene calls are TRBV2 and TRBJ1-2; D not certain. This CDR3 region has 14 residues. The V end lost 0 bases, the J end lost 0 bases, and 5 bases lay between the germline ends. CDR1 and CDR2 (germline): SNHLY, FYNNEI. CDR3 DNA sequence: TGTGCCAGCAGTGAAGCTACGGCTAACTATGGCTACACCTTC. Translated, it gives CASSEATANYGYTF.

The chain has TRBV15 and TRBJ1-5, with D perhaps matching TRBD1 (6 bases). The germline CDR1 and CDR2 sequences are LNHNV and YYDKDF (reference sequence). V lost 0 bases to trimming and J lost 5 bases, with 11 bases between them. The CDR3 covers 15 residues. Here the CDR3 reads CATSRDVQGDQPQHF. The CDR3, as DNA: TGTGCCACCAGCAGAGATGTACAGGGAGATCAGCCCCAGCATTTT.

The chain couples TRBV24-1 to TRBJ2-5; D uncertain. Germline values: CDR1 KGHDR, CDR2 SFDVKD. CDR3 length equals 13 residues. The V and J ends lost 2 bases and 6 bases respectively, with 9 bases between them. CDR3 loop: CATSDSLVQTQYF. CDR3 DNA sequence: TGTGCCACCAGTGATTCTCTAGTTCAGACCCAGTACTTC.

The CDR3 sequence is CASSLVRTGEDEQYF. CDR3 nucleotides: TGTGCCAGCAGCTTAGTTAGGACAGGGGAGGACGAGCAGTACTTC. The chain couples TRBV7-9 to TRBJ2-7, with 9 bases that match TRBD1. This CDR3 has 15 residues. CDR1 is SEHNR and CDR2 is FQNEAQ in the germline V gene (reference sequence). V shed 1 base, J shed 5 bases, and the junction held 6 bases outside the gene matches.

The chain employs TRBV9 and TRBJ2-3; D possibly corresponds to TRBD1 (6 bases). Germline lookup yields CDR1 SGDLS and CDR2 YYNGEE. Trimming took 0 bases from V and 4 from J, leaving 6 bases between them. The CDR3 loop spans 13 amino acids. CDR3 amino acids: CASSVAGADTQYF. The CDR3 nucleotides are TGTGCCAGCAGCGTAGCAGGGGCAGATACGCAGTATTTT.

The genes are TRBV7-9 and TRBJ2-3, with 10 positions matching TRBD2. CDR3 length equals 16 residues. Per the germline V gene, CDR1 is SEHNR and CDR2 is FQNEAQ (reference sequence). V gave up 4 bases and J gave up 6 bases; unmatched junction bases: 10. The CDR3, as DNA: TGTGCCAGCAGCTCAGGGCTAGCGGGGGCCAAGGATACGCAGTATTTT. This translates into CASSSGLAGAKDTQYF.

CDR3 nucleotide sequence: TGCGCCAGCAGCCAAGAAGGGGTAGGGCGGCTGTTTTTT. It encodes CASSQEGVGRLFF. This sequence joins TRBV4-1 and TRBJ2-2; D might be TRBD1 (5 bases). V was trimmed by 0 bases and J by 13 bases, leaving 12 bases between them. Germline V gene sequence: CDR1 MGHRA, CDR2 YSYEKL. The CDR3 has 13 amino acids.